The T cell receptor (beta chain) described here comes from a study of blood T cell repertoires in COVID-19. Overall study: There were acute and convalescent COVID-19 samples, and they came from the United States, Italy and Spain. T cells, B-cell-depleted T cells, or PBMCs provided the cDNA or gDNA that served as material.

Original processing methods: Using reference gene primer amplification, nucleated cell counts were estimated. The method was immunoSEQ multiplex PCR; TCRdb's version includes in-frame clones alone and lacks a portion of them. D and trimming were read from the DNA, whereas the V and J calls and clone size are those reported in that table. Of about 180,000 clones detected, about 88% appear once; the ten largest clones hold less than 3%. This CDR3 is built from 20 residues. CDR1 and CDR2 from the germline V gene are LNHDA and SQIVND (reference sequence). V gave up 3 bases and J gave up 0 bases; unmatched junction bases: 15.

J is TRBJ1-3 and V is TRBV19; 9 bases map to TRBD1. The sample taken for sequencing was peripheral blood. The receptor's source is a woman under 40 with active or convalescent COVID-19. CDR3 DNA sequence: TGTGCCAGTAGTATCGCCGGGACAGGGTCCTTCTCCCGCTCTGGAAACACCATATATTTT. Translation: CASSIAGTGSFSRSGNTIYF.